The 21 T cell receptor beta chains below were found in one sample sequenced in a study of chemoradiotherapy in HPV16-positive cancers. Method: immunoSEQ multiplex PCR; TCRdb's copy keeps in-frame clones and lacks some. This table has 13,000 to 15,000 clones, roughly 69% appearing once. This specimen was taken from a patient who underwent chemoradiotherapy. These receptors all stem from a human donor with HPV-associated anogenital cancer.

V usage is TRBV6-7 and J usage is TRBJ1-1; D is unclear. TRBV6-7 is classed as an ORF, of uncertain function. The length of the CDR3 is 19 residues. Deletions cut 0 bases from V and 0 bases from J, with 20 bases between. CDR3 in DNA: TGTGCCAGCAGTTACTCTATCAAAGCGGCACAGATTATGAACACTGAAGCTTTCTTT. Translated: CASSYSIKAAQIMNTEAFF.

This clone ranks as medium-sized. The V gene is TRBV7-2, the J gene TRBJ2-2, with D uncertain. This CDR3 contains 13 residues. V shed 5 bases and J shed 5 bases, with 9 bases lying between them. Per the germline V gene, CDR1 is SGHTA and CDR2 is FQGNSA. CDR3 loop: CASSPISTGELFF. For the CDR3, the DNA is TGTGCCAGCAGCCCTATAAGTACCGGGGAGCTGTTTTTT.

The chain couples TRBV4-1 to TRBJ1-1; the match to TRBD1 covers 8 bases. CDR3 length equals 16 residues. Losses at the gene ends were 3 bases for V and 10 bases for J; bases not matched to a gene: 16. CDR1 is MGHRA and CDR2 is YSYEKL in the germline V gene. The CDR3 DNA is TGCGCCAGCAGCCACTTAGGACAGGGAATCCTTCTGGCAGCTTTCTTT. Amino acids: CASSHLGQGILLAAFF.

The J gene is TRBJ1-6, the V gene TRBV18; unclear D gene. Deletions cut 2 bases from V and 10 bases from J, with 15 bases between. In germline, CDR1 is KGHSH, CDR2 LQKENI. The CDR3 length is 15 residues. The CDR3 DNA sequence: TGTGCCAGCTCACCAGGACGGCCCGACAACTCACCCCTCCACTTT. Encoded protein: CASSPGRPDNSPLHF. Filled out from reference TRBV18 and TRBJ1-6, the complete variable domain reads NAGVMQNPRHLVRRRGQEARLRCSPMKGHSHVYWYRQLPEEGLKFMVYLQKENIIDESGMPKERFSAEFPKEGPSILRIQQVVRGDSAAYFCASSPGRPDNSPLHFGNGTRLTVT.

This clone was observed a single time. The gene calls are TRBV5-1 and TRBJ2-5, with D perhaps assigned TRBD1 or TRBD2 (6 bases each). The CDR3 runs 16 residues. The germline CDR1 and CDR2 sequences are SGHRS and YFSETQ. Trimming pared 3 bases from V and 1 base from J, leaving 16 bases between. The CDR3 bases are TGCGCCAGCAGCTCGGGGGATGGGGGCTTCCAAGAGACCCAGTACTTC. This sequence encodes CASSSGDGGFQETQYF.

This rearrangement joins TRBV28 to TRBJ1-6, with no clear D. Trimming stripped 4 bases from V and 2 bases from J, with 6 bases between. Germline V lookup: CDR1 MDHEN, CDR2 SYDVKM. This CDR3 has 14 amino acids. CDR3: CASSSGTYNSPLHF. The CDR3 region has the DNA TGTGCCAGCAGTTCAGGAACCTATAATTCACCCCTCCACTTT.

The chain employs TRBV9 and TRBJ2-5; D may be TRBD2 (6 bases). V lost 3 bases, J lost 1 base, and 19 bases lay in between. CDR1 SGDLS and CDR2 YYNGEE come from the germline V gene. The CDR3 totals 17 residues. The CDR3 region is CASSDGLGGGRQETQYF. Written as DNA, the CDR3 is TGTGCCAGCAGCGATGGGTTGGGGGGAGGACGCCAAGAGACCCAGTACTTC.

The chain is built from TRBV18 and TRBJ2-5; D unclear. The CDR3 consists of 13 residues. The germline V and J ends were trimmed by 4 bases and 2 bases, with 8 bases remaining between them. Germline V gene data show CDR1 as KGHSH and CDR2 as LQKENI. The CDR3 DNA reads as TGTGCCAGCTCACTGGACCGACAAGAGACCCAGTACTTC. This encodes CASSLDRQETQYF. The full variable domain, with the rest looked up from reference TRBV18 and TRBJ2-5, is NAGVMQNPRHLVRRRGQEARLRCSPMKGHSHVYWYRQLPEEGLKFMVYLQKENIIDESGMPKERFSAEFPKEGPSILRIQQVVRGDSAAYFCASSLDRQETQYFGPGTRLLVL.

The rearrangement links TRBV28 to TRBJ2-4, with 7 bases that match TRBD2. J lost 1 base, V lost 9 bases, and 12 bases had no gene match. The CDR3 loop spans 16 amino acids. Germline V gene lookup returns CDR1 MDHEN and CDR2 SYDVKM. The CDR3 protein is CASLMGGRSAKNIQYF. The CDR3 bases are TGTGCCAGTTTGATGGGGGGGAGGTCGGCCAAAAACATTCAGTACTTC.

This clone was seen just once. The J gene is TRBJ2-7, the V gene TRBV2; D unclear. The ends were cut back, 5 bases at V and 3 bases at J, with 11 bases in the middle. The CDR3 has 13 amino acids. The germline gives CDR1 SNHLY, CDR2 FYNNEI. The CDR3 nucleotides are TGTGCCAGCAGTTCCGAGACTCTCTACGAGCAGTACTTC. It yields the protein CASSSETLYEQYF. Full variable domain (remainder filled in from reference TRBV2 and TRBJ2-7): EPEVTQTPSHQVTQMGQEVILRCVPISNHLYFYWYRQILGQKVEFLVSFYNNEISEKSEIFDDQFSVERPDGSNFTLKIRSTKLEDSAMYFCASSSETLYEQYFGPGTRLTVT.

The chain links TRBV28 to TRBJ2-3; D remains unclear. Germline CDR1 reads MDHEN; CDR2 reads SYDVKM. The CDR3 consists of 15 residues. With 7 bases removed from V and 2 bases from J, the gap between germline ends came to 16 bases. CDR3 region: CASTTFGEITDTQYF. In nucleotides, the CDR3 is TGTGCCAGCACCACATTCGGAGAAATCACAGATACGCAGTATTTT.

The genes are TRBV6-6 and TRBJ2-7; weak D call: TRBD1 (6 bases). Germline V gives CDR1 MNHNY, CDR2 SVGAGI (reference sequence). CDR3 length equals 14 residues. V dropped 8 bases and J dropped 0 bases, with 14 bases sitting between them. CDR3 sequence (DNA): TGTGCCAGCGATCCAGACAGGAGCTCCTACGAGCAGTACTTC. Translated: CASDPDRSSYEQYF.

This chain connects TRBV29-1 to TRBJ2-1; D is ambiguous. The CDR3 consists of 11 residues. The V end lost 4 bases, the J end lost 6 bases, and 7 bases lay between the germline ends. CDR1 is SQVTM, CDR2 ANQGSEA, per germline. Written as DNA, the CDR3 is TGCAGCGTTGGGAAGGGCAATGAGCAGTTCTTC. It yields the protein CSVGKGNEQFF.

This rearrangement joins TRBV29-1 to TRBJ1-1, with a tentative D call TRBD1 (6 bases). The CDR3 is 14 amino acids. Germline lookup yields CDR1 SQVTM and CDR2 ANQGSEA. The germline V and J ends were trimmed by 6 bases and 1 base, with 15 bases remaining between them. CDR3 sequence: CSVEGWGANTEAFF. CDR3 bases: TGCAGCGTAGAGGGTTGGGGGGCGAACACTGAAGCTTTCTTT.

The chain couples TRBV6-5 to TRBJ1-2; D not certain. The V end was cut by 6 bases, the J end by 6 bases, with 8 bases between. This CDR3 spans 11 amino acids. Per germline, CDR1 MNHEY and CDR2 SVGAGI. The chain's CDR3 is CASRKQNGYTF. In DNA, the CDR3 is TGTGCCAGCAGGAAGCAGAATGGCTACACCTTC.

The CDR3 bases are TGTGCCTGGAGTGTAATAGCCAAAAACATTCAGTACTTC. Its protein is CAWSVIAKNIQYF. J is TRBJ2-4 and V is TRBV30; D is unresolved. Trimming took 0 bases from V and 0 from J, leaving 3 bases between them. The CDR3 loop spans 13 amino acids. Germline V gene sequence: CDR1 GTSNPN, CDR2 SVGIG (reference sequence).

Of note for this clone: The junction and the germline gene differ at one end; a read error may be behind it. This rearrangement joins TRBV7-8 to TRBJ1-2, with D unresolved. The germline V gene has CDR1 SGHVS and CDR2 FQNEAQ. The CDR3 sequence is 12 residues long. Here the CDR3 reads CASSFESQVLAF. The CDR3 DNA reads as TGTGCCAGCAGCTTTGAGTCCCAGGTCCTCGCCTTC.

The chain couples TRBV30 to TRBJ2-3; 7 bases are shared with TRBD2. Germline V gives CDR1 GTSNPN, CDR2 SVGIG (reference sequence). Trimming at V came to 5 bases and at J to 1 base, leaving 3 bases not matched to a gene. This CDR3 comprises 13 residues. The CDR3 DNA reads TGTGCCTGGGTAGGGAGGGGCACAGATACGCAGTATTTT. It encodes CAWVGRGTDTQYF.

The V gene is TRBV5-1, the J gene TRBJ2-7; tentative D call: TRBD1 (6 bases). The V gene's germline CDR1 is SGHRS and CDR2 YFSETQ. The CDR3 totals 13 residues. Trimming removed 6 bases at V and 1 base at J, with 11 bases between. This CDR3 is CASNEGQSYEQYF. CDR3 in DNA: TGCGCCAGCAACGAAGGACAGTCCTACGAGCAGTACTTC.

The chain's CDR3 is CASRLTRTGVYEQYF. The CDR3, as DNA: TGTGCCAGCAGACTTACAAGGACAGGAGTCTACGAGCAGTACTTC. This chain links TRBV7-2 with TRBJ2-7, with TRBD1 matching 7 bases. This CDR3 has 15 residues. The V segment lost 6 bases and the J segment 3 bases; nucleotides outside the gene matches: 11. CDR1 is SGHTA and CDR2 is FQGNSA in the germline V gene.

This clone appeared once. The chain uses TRBV19 and TRBJ1-1; no clear D gene. V lost 3 bases to trimming and J lost 4 bases, with 9 bases between them. From germline, CDR1 is LNHDA and CDR2 SQIVND (reference sequence). The CDR3 is made up of 13 amino acids. Here the CDR3 reads CASSIWVGTEAFF. As DNA, the CDR3 is TGTGCCAGTAGTATTTGGGTTGGCACTGAAGCTTTCTTT.